The TCR beta chain under discussion was sequenced for a study of blood T cell repertoires in COVID-19. Study in general: Sites in the United States, Italy and Spain provided acute and convalescent COVID-19 samples. PBMCs, B-cell-depleted T cells, or T cells provided the cDNA or gDNA that made up the material.

The CDR3 is 13 amino acids. Germline CDR1 and CDR2: KGHSH and LQKENI. The V segment lost 3 bases and the J segment 6 bases; nucleotides outside the gene matches: 4. In the original processing: Amplification with reference gene primers provided the estimates of nucleated cell counts. Produced via immunoSEQ multiplex PCR; TCRdb's table is partial and in-frame only. V, J and clone size are those of that table, while D and trimming were read from the DNA. This table has 80,000 to 100,000 clones, 85% to 90% appearing once. This clone was found a few times. V is TRBV18 and J is TRBJ1-1, with 7 bases aligning to TRBD1. Sequencing was carried out using peripheral blood. This clonotype was sampled from a woman over 75 in a cohort sampled during active or convalescent COVID-19. CDR3 protein: CASSPPGQAEAFF. DNA for the CDR3: TGTGCCAGCTCACCCCCCGGACAGGCTGAAGCTTTCTTT.